This TCR beta chain was sequenced in a study of cytomegalovirus exposure and HLA in healthy donors. With 60 Vbeta and 13 Jbeta primers, the PCR was carried out. Here immunoSEQ multiplex PCR was the method, and the copy in TCRdb shows in-frame clones only, minus some. The sample includes over 100,000 clones, about 77% of them seen just once. Sample: PBMCs. This sequence was found in a woman in her forties in good health and CMV-seronegative.

The DNA of the CDR3 is TGTGCCAGCAGCTCTTGGGCGCTCCAAGAGACCCAGTACTTC. It is translated as CASSSWALQETQYF. This chain links TRBV7-9 with TRBJ2-5, with D unclear. V lost 4 bases and J 1 base, leaving 10 bases between the germline ends. The CDR3 contains 14 residues. Germline-derived CDR1 and CDR2 are SEHNR and FQNEAQ (reference sequence).